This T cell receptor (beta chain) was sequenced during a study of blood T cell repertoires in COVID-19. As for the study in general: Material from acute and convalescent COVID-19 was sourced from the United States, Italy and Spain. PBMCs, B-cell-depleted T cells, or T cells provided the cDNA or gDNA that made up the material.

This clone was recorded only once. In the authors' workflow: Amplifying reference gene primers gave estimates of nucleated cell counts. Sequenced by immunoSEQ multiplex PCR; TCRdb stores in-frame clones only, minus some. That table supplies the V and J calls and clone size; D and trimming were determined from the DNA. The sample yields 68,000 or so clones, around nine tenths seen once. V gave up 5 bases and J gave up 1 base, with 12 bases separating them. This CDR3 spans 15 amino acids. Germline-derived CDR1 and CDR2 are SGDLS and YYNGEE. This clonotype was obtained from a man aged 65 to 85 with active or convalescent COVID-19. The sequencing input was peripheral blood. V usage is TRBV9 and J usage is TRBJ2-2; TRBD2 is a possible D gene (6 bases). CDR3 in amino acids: CASRLGGLNTGELFF. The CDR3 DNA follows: TGTGCCAGCAGGCTCGGGGGACTGAACACCGGGGAGCTGTTTTTT.